This T cell receptor (beta chain) is drawn from a study of blood T cell repertoires in COVID-19. Across the study: From the United States, Italy and Spain came samples of acute and convalescent COVID-19.

Participants had their cohort set by participant-reported clinical history. This CDR3 contains 15 residues. From germline, CDR1 is SGHAT and CDR2 FQNNGV. V gave up 5 bases and J gave up 8 bases; unmatched junction bases: 12. Clones were read by immunoSEQ multiplex PCR, and TCRdb kept only the in-frame ones, dropping some. The repertoire holds about 180,000 clones, with 88% as singletons. The origin of this receptor is a woman aged 18-30 years who had recovered from COVID-19. Sequenced input: PBMCs or T cells enriched from blood (not recorded which). The chain recombines TRBV11-2 with TRBJ1-1; 9 bases align to TRBD1. CDR3 in amino acids: CASSPRTGAVGEAFF. CDR3 sequence (DNA): TGTGCCAGCAGCCCCCGGACAGGGGCGGTGGGGGAAGCTTTCTTT.